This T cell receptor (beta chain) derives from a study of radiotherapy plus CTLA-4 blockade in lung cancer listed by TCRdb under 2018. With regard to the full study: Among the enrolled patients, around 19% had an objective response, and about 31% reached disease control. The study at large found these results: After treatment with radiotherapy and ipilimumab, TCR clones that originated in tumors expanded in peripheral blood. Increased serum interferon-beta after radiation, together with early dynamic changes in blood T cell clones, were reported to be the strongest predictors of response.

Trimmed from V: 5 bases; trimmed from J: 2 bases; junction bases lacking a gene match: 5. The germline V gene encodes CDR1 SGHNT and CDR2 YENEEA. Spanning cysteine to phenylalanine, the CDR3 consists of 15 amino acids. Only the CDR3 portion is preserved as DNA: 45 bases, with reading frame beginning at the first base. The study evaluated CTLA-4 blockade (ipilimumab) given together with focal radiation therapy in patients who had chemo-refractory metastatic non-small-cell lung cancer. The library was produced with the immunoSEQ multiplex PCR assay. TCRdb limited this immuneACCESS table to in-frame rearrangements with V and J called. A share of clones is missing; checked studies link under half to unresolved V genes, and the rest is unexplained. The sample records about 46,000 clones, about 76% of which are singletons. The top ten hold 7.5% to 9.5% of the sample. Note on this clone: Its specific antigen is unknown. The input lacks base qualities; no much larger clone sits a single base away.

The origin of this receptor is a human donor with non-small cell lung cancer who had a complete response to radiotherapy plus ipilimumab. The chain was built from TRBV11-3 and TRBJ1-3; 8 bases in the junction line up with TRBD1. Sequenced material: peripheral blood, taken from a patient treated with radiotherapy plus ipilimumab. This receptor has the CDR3 CASSPRTGPGNTIYF. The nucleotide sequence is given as TGTGCCAGCAGCCCCAGGACAGGGCCTGGAAACACCATATATTTT.